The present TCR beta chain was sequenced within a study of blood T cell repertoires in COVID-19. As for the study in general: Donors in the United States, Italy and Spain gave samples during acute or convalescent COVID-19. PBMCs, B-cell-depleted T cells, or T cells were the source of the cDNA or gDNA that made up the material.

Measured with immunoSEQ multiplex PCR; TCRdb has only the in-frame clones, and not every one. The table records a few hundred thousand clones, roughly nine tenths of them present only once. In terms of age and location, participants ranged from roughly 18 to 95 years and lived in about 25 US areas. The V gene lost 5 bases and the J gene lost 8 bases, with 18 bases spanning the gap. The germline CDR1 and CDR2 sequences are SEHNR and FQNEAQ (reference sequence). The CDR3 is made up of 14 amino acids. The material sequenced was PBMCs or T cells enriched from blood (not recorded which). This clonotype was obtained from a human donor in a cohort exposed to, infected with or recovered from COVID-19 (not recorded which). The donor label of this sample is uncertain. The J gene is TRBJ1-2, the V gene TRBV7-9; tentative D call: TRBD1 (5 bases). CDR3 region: CASSPTGTLAGYTF. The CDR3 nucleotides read TGTGCCAGCAGCCCCACTGGGACTTTAGCGGGCTACACCTTC.